This T cell receptor (beta chain) originates from a study of technical replicates of blood from several donors. The repertoire was sequenced with immunoSEQ multiplex PCR; TCRdb's copy has only in-frame clones and lacks some. The table records about 100,000 clones, about 95% of them present only once. The germline V and J ends were trimmed by 3 bases and 7 bases, with 22 bases remaining between them. Germline V CDR1 and CDR2: SGHKS, YYEKEE (reference sequence). The CDR3 sequence is 17 residues long. The sequenced sample consisted of T cells isolated from PBMCs. This TCR came from a human donor in good health. The V gene is TRBV5-5, the J gene TRBJ2-2; TRBD2 might be the D (5 bases). The CDR3 loop reads CASSWGQGLNKGGELFF. CDR3 DNA: TGTGCCAGCAGCTGGGGTCAAGGACTTAACAAGGGCGGGGAGCTGTTTTTT.